Below are 9 T cell receptor beta chains sequenced from a single sample in a study of blood T cell repertoires in COVID-19. TCRdb's table, derived via immunoSEQ multiplex PCR, lists solely in-frame clones and lacks some. This sample has around 100,000 clones, with about 80% found just once. Sequenced: peripheral blood. Every receptor here comes from a human donor in a cohort sampled during active COVID-19.

The V gene is TRBV14, the J gene TRBJ1-1; D gene uncertain. Trimming stripped 0 bases from V and 4 bases from J, with 9 bases between. The V gene's germline CDR1 is SGHDN and CDR2 FVKESK. CDR3 length equals 14 residues. The CDR3 loop is CASSQDTISTEAFF. As DNA, the CDR3 is TGTGCCAGCAGCCAAGATACCATCAGCACTGAAGCTTTCTTT.

This clone was observed a handful of times. The DNA for the CDR3 is TGTGCCAGCGACACCGGCCGGCAATTCAATCAGCCCCAGCATTTT. Translating gives CASDTGRQFNQPQHF. This chain links TRBV7-2 with TRBJ1-5, with D unclear. The CDR3 covers 15 residues. With 8 bases removed from V and 3 bases from J, the gap between germline ends came to 17 bases. The germline V gene has CDR1 SGHTA and CDR2 FQGNSA. Full variable domain (outside the CDR3, taken from reference TRBV7-2 and TRBJ1-5): GAGVSQSPSNKVTEKGKDVELRCDPISGHTALYWYRQSLGQGLEFLIYFQGNSAPDKSGLPSDRFSAERTGGSVSTLTIQRTQQEDSAVYLCASDTGRQFNQPQHFGDGTRLSIL.

V is TRBV7-9 and J is TRBJ1-3, with a possible D match to TRBD1 (5 bases). The CDR3 has 14 amino acids. Germline V gene data show CDR1 as SEHNR and CDR2 as FQNEAQ (reference sequence). V was clipped by 3 bases and J by 1 base, with 7 bases between them. The CDR3 loop is CASSFGGSGNTIYF. The CDR3 DNA sequence: TGTGCCAGCAGCTTTGGGGGGTCTGGAAACACCATATATTTT.

The CDR3 loop is CASSQVSGGQETQYF. As DNA, the CDR3 is TGTGCCAGCAGCCAAGTGAGCGGAGGGCAAGAGACCCAGTACTTC. The chain combines TRBV3-1 (or the pseudogene TRBV3-2) with TRBJ2-5, with D perhaps TRBD2 (6 bases). The CDR3 has 15 residues. Germline CDR1 LGHDT, CDR2 YNNKEL (reference sequence). The germline V and J ends were trimmed by 1 base and 2 bases, with 11 bases remaining between them.

This sequence joins TRBV30 and TRBJ1-1, with 8 bases aligning to TRBD1. V was pared by 4 bases and J by 2 bases, with 12 bases of the junction left unmatched. The CDR3 loop spans 16 amino acids. The germline V gene encodes CDR1 GTSNPN and CDR2 SVGIG (reference sequence). This CDR3 is CAWTPLTGAANTEAFF. The CDR3 region has the DNA TGTGCCTGGACCCCACTGACAGGGGCCGCAAACACTGAAGCTTTCTTT.

This clone has a handful of counts. The DNA of the CDR3 is TGTGCCAGCATCCTCCACCGGGATCAGCCCCAGCATTTT. This sequence encodes CASILHRDQPQHF. The gene calls are TRBV6-9 and TRBJ1-5, with no clear D. The V end lost 7 bases, the J end lost 5 bases, and 12 bases lay between the germline ends. The CDR3 covers 13 residues. Germline lookup yields CDR1 MNHGY and CDR2 SVAAGI.

The chain has TRBV21-1 and TRBJ2-3; the D call in the table, TRBD1, was not verified against the DNA. TRBV21-1 constitutes a pseudogene. The CDR3 contains 14 residues. The chain's CDR3 is CASSKGATKYTQYF. In DNA form, the CDR3 reads TGTGCCAGCAGCAAAGGGGCCACAAAGTATACGCAGTATTTT.

The V call is TRBV19, the J call TRBJ1-5; D is unresolved. Germline CDR1 LNHDA, CDR2 SQIVND (reference sequence). CDR3 length: 14 residues. V shed 3 bases and J shed 3 bases, with 9 bases lying between them. The CDR3 sequence: CASSIQADNQPQHF. In DNA form, the CDR3 reads TGTGCCAGTAGTATTCAGGCAGACAATCAGCCCCAGCATTTT.

This clone was seen only once. This chain joins TRBV12-3 or TRBV12-4 and TRBJ1-1; maybe TRBD1 (5 bases). Trimming removed 5 bases from V and 4 bases from J, with 11 bases in between. The CDR3 covers 13 residues. The CDR3, as DNA: TGTGCCAGCAGTGGGGTCGGGGGCACTGAAGCTTTCTTT. Its translation is CASSGVGGTEAFF.